These T cell receptor beta chains were read from a single sample in a study of cytomegalovirus exposure and HLA in healthy donors. Repertoires were generated with immunoSEQ multiplex PCR, while TCRdb's copy carries only in-frame clones and drops some. The table has roughly 180,000 clones, roughly a tenth seen once. Specimen: PBMCs. The receptors stem from a woman in her twenties or thirties in good health and CMV-seropositive. Each CDR3 is given with its conserved first and last residue. Each record gives: clone size, J gene, V gene, D gene, CDR3 protein, CDR3 DNA. D genes are given only for firm matches. Some rows mark clone size as missing; the rest say once, few, many or name a class of expanded clone.

>NA|TRBJ1-1|TRBV13|TRBD1
CASSEGQALMNTEAFF
TGTGCCAGCAGCGAAGGACAGGCATTAATGAACACTGAAGCTTTCTTT
>few|TRBJ2-7|TRBV10-1|TRBD2
CASSEQTSGNPYEQYF
TGCGCCAGCAGTGAGCAGACTAGCGGGAATCCCTACGAGCAGTACTTC
>NA|TRBJ2-3|TRBV7-8|TRBD2
CASSLSDSGRRSTQYF
TGTGCCAGCAGCTTATCGGATAGCGGGAGGCGTAGTACGCAGTATTTT
>NA|TRBJ1-2|TRBV19|TRBD1
CASSAHGTGINYGYTF
TGTGCCAGTAGTGCCCACGGGACAGGCATCAACTATGGCTACACCTTC
>NA|TRBJ2-7|TRBV19|NA
CASSKGLISYEQYF
TGTGCCAGTAGTAAAGGACTAATCTCCTACGAGCAGTACTTC
>NA|TRBJ2-7|TRBV27|NA
CASSEPGAHSYEQYF
TGTGCCAGCAGTGAACCAGGGGCCCACTCCTACGAGCAGTACTTC
>few|TRBJ2-6|TRBV30|NA
CAWGTGSGANVLTF
TGTGCCTGGGGCACAGGGTCTGGGGCCAACGTCCTGACTTTC
>few|TRBJ2-1|TRBV7-9|NA
CASSFGENEQFF
TGTGCCAGCAGCTTTGGGGAGAATGAGCAGTTCTTC
>NA|TRBJ1-6|TRBV18|TRBD1
CASSSGTGDNSPLHF
TGTGCCAGCTCATCCGGGACAGGGGATAATTCACCCCTCCACTTT
>NA|TRBJ2-5|TRBV5-6|NA
CASSLGLPGETQYF
TGTGCCAGCAGCTTGGGCCTCCCCGGTGAGACCCAGTACTTC
>many|TRBJ2-2|TRBV6-5|NA
CASMPGGLGTGELFF
TGTGCCAGCATGCCGGGGGGCTTGGGCACCGGGGAGCTGTTTTTT
>few|TRBJ2-3|TRBV10-3|NA
CASRGAGEPDTQYF
TGTGCCTCGAGGGGGGCGGGAGAACCAGATACGCAGTATTTT
>NA|TRBJ1-2|TRBV6-4|NA
CASSDSLYGYTF
TGTGCCAGCAGTGACAGCCTCTATGGCTACACCTTC
>few|TRBJ2-3|TRBV6-4|NA
CASSARPLTITDTQYF
TGTGCCAGCAGCGCTCGGCCCTTGACTATCACAGATACGCAGTATTTT
>few|TRBJ2-1|TRBV27|TRBD2
CASSLRLAGGFREQFF
TGTGCCAGCAGTTTACGGCTAGCGGGAGGTTTCAGGGAGCAGTTCTTC
>few|TRBJ1-5|TRBV6-1|TRBD1
CASTIGTGGNQPQHF
TGTGCCAGCACAATCGGGACAGGGGGCAATCAGCCCCAGCATTTT
>NA|TRBJ2-6|TRBV7-9|NA
CASSLLGRGVLGGANVLTF
TGTGCCAGCAGCTTATTGGGACGCGGGGTGCTAGGAGGGGCCAACGTCCTGACTTTC
>NA|TRBJ1-5|TRBV5-6|NA
CASSAAGRENQPQHF
TGTGCCAGCAGCGCGGCGGGACGGGAAAATCAGCCCCAGCATTTT
>NA|TRBJ1-1|TRBV6-1|NA
CASSERGRDAEAFF
TGTGCCAGCAGTGAGCGGGGGCGCGACGCTGAAGCTTTCTTT
>few|TRBJ2-7|TRBV6-4|TRBD1
CARSQGSSYEQYF
TGTGCCAGGTCACAGGGGAGCTCCTACGAGCAGTACTTC
>few|TRBJ1-2|TRBV29-1|NA
CSVHGQGNGYTF
TGCAGCGTTCACGGGCAGGGCAATGGCTACACCTTC
>NA|TRBJ2-1|TRBV4-2|TRBD2
CASMGLARSDEQFF
TGTGCCAGCATGGGACTAGCGAGATCCGATGAGCAGTTCTTC
>NA|TRBJ1-3|TRBV5-1|NA
CASSFEGNTIYF
TGCGCCAGCAGTTTTGAGGGAAACACCATATATTTT
>few|TRBJ2-5|TRBV7-6|TRBD2
CASSQGAGGETQYF
TGTGCCAGCAGCCAAGGAGCGGGAGGAGAGACCCAGTACTTC
>NA|TRBJ2-7|TRBV2|NA
CASQGLPYEQYF
TGTGCCAGCCAGGGCCTGCCCTACGAGCAGTACTTC
>NA|TRBJ2-7|TRBV9|NA
CASSLGGFPYEQYF
TGTGCCAGCTCCCTGGGCGGGTTCCCCTACGAGCAGTACTTC
>few|TRBJ2-5|TRBV5-1|TRBD1
CASSLGTGLETQYF
TGCGCCAGCAGCTTGGGGACAGGGCTAGAGACCCAGTACTTC
>NA|TRBJ2-1|TRBV7-3|TRBD2
CASSLRAGLANNNEQFF
TGTGCCAGCAGCCTCCGAGCCGGACTAGCGAACAACAATGAGCAGTTCTTC
>NA|TRBJ2-2|TRBV12-5|TRBD2
CASGLVLSGRWTGELFF
TGTGCTAGTGGTTTGGTACTAAGCGGGAGGTGGACCGGGGAGCTGTTTTTT
>NA|TRBJ1-1|TRBV30|NA
CACSQGWDTEAFF
TGTGCCTGCAGTCAGGGATGGGACACTGAAGCTTTCTTT
>NA|TRBJ2-5|TRBV11-1|TRBD1
CASSRGTGVDQETQYF
TGTGCCAGCAGCCGCGGGACAGGGGTGGACCAAGAGACCCAGTACTTC
>NA|TRBJ1-5|TRBV19|TRBD1
CASLDRGGNQPQHF
TGTGCCAGTCTGGACAGGGGCGGCAATCAGCCCCAGCATTTT
>NA|TRBJ2-5|TRBV21-1|NA
CASSPPAQPDRVGETQYF
TGTGCCAGCAGCCCCCCAGCCCAGCCCGACAGGGTGGGGGAGACCCAGTACTTC
>few|TRBJ1-3|TRBV6-5|NA
CASSAPGQGNTIYF
TGTGCCAGCAGTGCTCCGGGACAAGGAAACACCATATATTTT
>few|TRBJ1-3|TRBV6-1|NA
CASSEGLGGYSGNTIYF
TGTGCCAGCAGTGAAGGCTTAGGGGGTTACTCTGGAAACACCATATATTTT
>few|TRBJ1-4|TRBV19|NA
CASSMSRGTNEKLFF
TGTGCCAGTAGTATGAGCAGGGGAACTAATGAAAAACTGTTTTTT
>few|TRBJ2-7|TRBV5-6|NA
CASSFGTSYEQYF
TGTGCCAGCAGCTTCGGGACATCCTACGAGCAGTACTTC
>few|TRBJ1-1|TRBV19|NA
CASIPRTRPKNTEAFF
TGTGCCAGTATTCCTCGGACAAGGCCAAAGAACACTGAAGCTTTCTTT
>NA|TRBJ1-1|TRBV2|NA
CASSDQGSTEAFF
TGTGCCAGCAGTGATCAGGGGAGCACTGAAGCTTTCTTT
>few|TRBJ2-1|TRBV7-8|TRBD1
CASSFPLGQGLYNEQFF
TGTGCCAGCAGCTTTCCCCTCGGACAGGGCCTCTACAATGAGCAGTTCTTC
>NA|TRBJ1-2|TRBV10-2|TRBD1
CASSGHTPEGGNHGYTF
TGCGCCAGCAGTGGACACACCCCGGAAGGGGGCAACCATGGCTACACCTTC
>NA|TRBJ2-1|TRBV11-2|NA
CASSRENGRLQFF
TGTGCCAGCAGCCGCGAGAACGGGAGATTGCAGTTCTTC
>few|TRBJ2-3|TRBV4-1|NA
CASSHYLSDTQYF
TGCGCCAGCAGCCACTATCTATCAGATACGCAGTATTTT
>once|TRBJ2-7|TRBV5-1|NA
CASSFYGGPYEQYF
TGCGCCAGCAGCTTTTACGGGGGACCCTACGAGCAGTACTTC
>few|TRBJ2-7|TRBV15|TRBD2
CATSTPGLAYEQYF
TGTGCCACCAGCACTCCGGGACTAGCGTACGAGCAGTACTTC
>few|TRBJ1-1|TRBV5-6|NA
CASSLTAVGTEAFF
TGTGCCAGCAGCTTGACCGCGGTTGGCACTGAAGCTTTCTTT
>NA|TRBJ2-2|TRBV2|TRBD2
CASSEAEAGVGTGELFF
TGTGCCAGCAGTGAAGCGGAAGCGGGAGTAGGAACCGGGGAGCTGTTTTTT
>NA|TRBJ2-5|TRBV5-4|TRBD2
CASSLTSGRGETQYF
TGTGCCAGCAGCTTGACTAGCGGGAGGGGGGAGACCCAGTACTTC
>few|TRBJ2-7|TRBV6-4|NA
CASSDSGQYF
TGTGCCAGCAGTGACTCCGGGCAGTACTTC
>NA|TRBJ2-7|TRBV18|TRBD2
CASSPPKREVGGYEQYF
TGTGCCAGCTCACCACCTAAGCGGGAGGTCGGAGGCTACGAGCAGTACTTC
>NA|TRBJ2-3|TRBV30|TRBD2
CAWSTSGITDTQYF
TGTGCCTGGTCGACTAGCGGTATCACAGATACGCAGTATTTT
>NA|TRBJ2-7|TRBV5-1|TRBD2
CASSLASGSSYEQYF
TGCGCCAGCAGCTTGGCTAGCGGAAGCTCCTACGAGCAGTACTTC
>NA|TRBJ1-2|TRBV6-1|TRBD1
CASRAGQVFNYGYTF
TGTGCCAGCAGGGCGGGACAGGTTTTTAACTATGGCTACACCTTC
>NA|TRBJ2-2|TRBV21-1|NA
CASSKRETKTTGELFF
TGTGCCAGCAGCAAAAGGGAGACGAAAACGACCGGGGAGCTGTTTTTT